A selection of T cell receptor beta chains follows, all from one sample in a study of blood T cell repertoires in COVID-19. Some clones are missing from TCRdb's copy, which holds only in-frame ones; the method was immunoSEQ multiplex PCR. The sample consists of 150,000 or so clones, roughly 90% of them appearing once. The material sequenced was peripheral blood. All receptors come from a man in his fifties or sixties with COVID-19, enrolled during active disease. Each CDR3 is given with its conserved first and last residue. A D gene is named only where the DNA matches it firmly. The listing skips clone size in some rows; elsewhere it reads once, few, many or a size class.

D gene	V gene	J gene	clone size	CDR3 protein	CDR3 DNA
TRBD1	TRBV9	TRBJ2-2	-	CASSVDGTVNTGELFF	TGTGCCAGCAGCGTAGACGGGACAGTGAACACCGGGGAGCTGTTTTTT
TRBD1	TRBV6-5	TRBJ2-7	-	CASRQDRAGEQYF	TGTGCCAGCAGACAGGACAGGGCTGGCGAGCAGTACTTC
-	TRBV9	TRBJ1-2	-	CASSVEGVGQGYGYTF	TGTGCCAGCAGCGTAGAGGGTGTCGGGCAGGGATATGGCTACACCTTC
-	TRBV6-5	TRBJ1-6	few	CASSTAEGLPLHF	TGTGCCAGCAGTACAGCGGAGGGACTACCCCTCCACTTT
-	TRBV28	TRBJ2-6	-	CASSLTVSGANVLTF	TGTGCCAGCAGTTTAACAGTCTCTGGGGCCAACGTCCTGACTTTC
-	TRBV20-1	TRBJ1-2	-	CSARLAYGYTF	TGCAGTGCTAGACTAGCGTATGGCTACACCTTC
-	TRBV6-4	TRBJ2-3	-	CASSGQASSTDTQYF	TGTGCCAGCAGTGGACAGGCCTCTAGCACAGATACGCAGTATTTT
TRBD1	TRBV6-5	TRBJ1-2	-	CAAGGHQLYGYTF	TGTGCCGCAGGGGGGCACCAACTCTATGGCTACACCTTC
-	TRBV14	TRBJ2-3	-	CASSQEFADTQYF	TGTGCCAGCAGCCAAGAATTCGCAGATACGCAGTATTTT
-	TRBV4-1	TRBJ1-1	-	CASSQVKGPRSEAFF	TGCGCCAGCAGCCAAGTAAAGGGGCCCCGTTCTGAAGCTTTCTTT
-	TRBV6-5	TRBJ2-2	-	CASRRDGNTGELFF	TGTGCCAGCAGGCGGGACGGTAACACCGGGGAGCTGTTTTTT
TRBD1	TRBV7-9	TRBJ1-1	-	CALGTGSFLGTEAFF	TGTGCCCTCGGGACAGGGAGTTTCCTTGGGACTGAAGCTTTCTTT
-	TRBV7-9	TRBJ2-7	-	CASSLGQGTYEQYF	TGTGCCAGCAGCTTAGGCCAGGGAACCTACGAGCAGTACTTC
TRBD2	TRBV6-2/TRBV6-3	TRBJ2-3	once	CASSYSGLAGTDTQYF	TGTGCCAGCAGTTACTCGGGACTAGCGGGCACAGATACGCAGTATTTT
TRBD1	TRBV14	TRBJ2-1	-	CASSQDISGTAEQFF	TGTGCCAGCAGCCAAGACATCTCCGGGACAGCCGAGCAGTTCTTC
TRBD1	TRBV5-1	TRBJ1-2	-	CASTKEGASNYGYTF	TGCGCCAGCACGAAAGAGGGGGCCTCTAACTATGGCTACACCTTC
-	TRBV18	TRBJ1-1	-	CASSPPGRVTEAFF	TGTGCCAGCTCACCACCAGGGCGGGTCACTGAAGCTTTCTTT
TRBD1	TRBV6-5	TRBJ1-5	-	CASTGTGARGPQHF	TGTGCCAGCACTGGGACAGGGGCACGGGGGCCCCAGCATTTT
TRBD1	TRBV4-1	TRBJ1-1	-	CASSHGQGSEAFF	TGCGCCAGCAGCCATGGACAGGGTAGTGAAGCTTTCTTT
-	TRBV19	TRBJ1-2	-	CASSQEQVSNYGYTF	TGTGCCAGTAGTCAAGAACAGGTTTCTAACTATGGCTACACCTTC
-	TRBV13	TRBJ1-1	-	CASSRQPPGNSEAFF	TGTGCCAGCAGCCGTCAACCCCCAGGGAATTCTGAAGCTTTCTTT
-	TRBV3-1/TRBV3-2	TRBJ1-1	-	CASRQSGLEAFF	TGTGCCAGCAGACAAAGCGGGTTAGAAGCTTTCTTT
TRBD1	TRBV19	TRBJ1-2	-	CASSRGQISDYTF	TGTGCCAGTAGTAGGGGACAGATCTCGGACTACACCTTC
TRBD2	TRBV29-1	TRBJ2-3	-	CSVGRRGGLGTDTQYF	TGCAGCGTTGGAAGGCGGGGGGGCCTAGGCACAGATACGCAGTATTTT
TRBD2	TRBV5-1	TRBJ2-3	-	CASSLGRGVTDTQYF	TGCGCCAGCTCACTGGGGCGGGGGGTAACAGATACGCAGTATTTT
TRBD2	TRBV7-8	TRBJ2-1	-	CASSLGIAGPEMKQFF	TGTGCCAGCAGCCTAGGGATAGCGGGGCCTGAGATGAAGCAGTTCTTC
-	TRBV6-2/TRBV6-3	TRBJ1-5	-	CASSYSGRGNNQPQHF	TGTGCCAGCAGTTACTCCGGCAGGGGTAACAATCAGCCCCAGCATTTT
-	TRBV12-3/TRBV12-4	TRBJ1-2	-	CASSLAVDYGYTF	TGTGCCAGCAGTTTGGCGGTTGACTATGGCTACACCTTC
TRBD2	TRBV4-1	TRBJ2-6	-	CASSVSGGEYSGANVLTF	TGCGCCAGCAGCGTTAGCGGGGGGGAATACTCTGGGGCCAACGTCCTGACTTTC
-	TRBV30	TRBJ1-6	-	CAWSLGLTATLHF	TGTGCCTGGAGTCTCGGCCTCACAGCTACCCTCCACTTT
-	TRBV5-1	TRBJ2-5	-	CASSLQGGETQYF	TGCGCCAGCAGCTTGCAAGGGGGAGAGACCCAGTACTTC
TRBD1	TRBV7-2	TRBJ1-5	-	CASSLTATGVIQDQHF	TGTGCCAGCAGCTTAACCGCGACAGGGGTTATCCAGGACCAGCATTTT
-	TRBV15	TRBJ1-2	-	CATSRDLDLDYGYTF	TGTGCCACCAGCAGAGATCTGGACTTGGACTATGGCTACACCTTC
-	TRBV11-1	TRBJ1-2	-	CASSLDPSSYGYTF	TGTGCCAGCAGCTTAGATCCGTCTTCCTATGGCTACACCTTC
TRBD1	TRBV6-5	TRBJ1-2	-	CASTQGEWYGYTF	TGTGCCAGCACTCAGGGGGAATGGTATGGCTACACCTTC
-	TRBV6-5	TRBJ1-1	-	CASRRGGALNTEAFF	TGTGCCAGCAGGCGAGGGGGGGCCTTGAACACTGAAGCTTTCTTT
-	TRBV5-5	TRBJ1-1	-	CASSLAWQGFTEAFF	TGTGCCAGCAGCTTGGCCTGGCAGGGGTTCACTGAAGCTTTCTTT
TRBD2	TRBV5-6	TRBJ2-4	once	CASSSLAGDKNIQYF	TGTGCCAGCAGCTCACTAGCGGGGGACAAAAACATTCAGTACTTC
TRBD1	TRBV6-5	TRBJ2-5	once	CASTDRDGETQYF	TGTGCCAGCACCGACAGGGATGGGGAGACCCAGTACTTC
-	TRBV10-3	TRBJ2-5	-	CAISEGGGVQETQYF	TGTGCCATCAGTGAGGGGGGGGGCGTCCAAGAGACCCAGTACTTC
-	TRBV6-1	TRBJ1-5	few	CASSEVAIQAGNQPQHF	TGTGCCAGCAGTGAAGTGGCAATACAGGCTGGCAATCAGCCCCAGCATTTT
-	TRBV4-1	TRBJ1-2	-	CASSVQGLGYGYTF	TGCGCCAGCAGTGTTCAGGGATTAGGGTATGGCTACACCTTC
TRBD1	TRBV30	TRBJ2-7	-	CAWEHKGARWEQYF	TGTGCCTGGGAACACAAGGGGGCTCGGTGGGAGCAGTACTTC
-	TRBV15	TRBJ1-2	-	CATSRDFDGYTF	TGTGCCACCAGCAGGGACTTCGATGGCTACACCTTC